This T cell receptor beta chain was recovered during a study of blood T cell repertoires in COVID-19. Background on the study: Sites in the United States, Italy and Spain provided acute and convalescent COVID-19 samples.

V lost 3 bases, J lost 0 bases, and 10 bases lay in between. This CDR3 comprises 16 residues. From germline, CDR1 is SGDLS and CDR2 YYNGEE. Generated by immunoSEQ multiplex PCR, the TCRdb table keeps only in-frame clones and is missing some. The table shows 280,000 or so clones, with 85% to 90% occurring only once. This clone was seen a single time. Sequencing used PBMCs or T cells enriched from blood (not recorded which). The clonotype originates from a woman aged 18-29 years with acute COVID-19. The J gene is TRBJ2-6, the V gene TRBV9, with TRBD2 as a possible D gene (5 bases). The CDR3 region has the DNA TGTGCCAGCAGCGCCGGACTGATCTCTGGGGCCAACGTCCTGACTTTC. It codes for CASSAGLISGANVLTF.